This T cell receptor beta chain originates from a study of blood T cell repertoires in COVID-19. V lost 3 bases and J lost 3, with 8 bases in between. Per germline, CDR1 SEHNR and CDR2 FQNEAQ (reference sequence). The CDR3 contains 14 residues. Assay used: immunoSEQ multiplex PCR; TCRdb lists only in-frame clones, some missing. The sample has about 140,000 clones; around nine tenths are singletons. The chain recombines TRBV7-9 with TRBJ2-2; D possibly corresponds to TRBD1 (5 bases). Sequenced: peripheral blood. This TCR was sampled from a middle-aged woman with acute or convalescent COVID-19. CDR3 amino acids: CASSFIGDTGELFF. The CDR3 region has the DNA TGTGCCAGCAGCTTTATAGGGGACACCGGGGAGCTGTTTTTT.